This TCR beta chain was sequenced for a study of T cell repertoires in ileal Crohn's disease. CDR1 is MDHEN and CDR2 is SYDVKM in the germline V gene. V was shortened by 5 bases and J by 0 bases, with 22 bases between the two germline ends. The CDR3 extends over 18 amino acids. Repertoires were generated with immunoSEQ multiplex PCR, while TCRdb's copy carries only in-frame clones and drops some. This table has roughly 16,000 clones, 93% appearing once. The sequenced sample was ileal tissue. V usage is TRBV28 and J usage is TRBJ1-1; D gene unclear. The TCR originated in an adult with Crohn's disease. In DNA, the CDR3 is TGTGCCAGCAGTGGCCAAAGGCGGGCTTCTGGGATGAACACTGAAGCTTTCTTT. It specifies CASSGQRRASGMNTEAFF.